Each of the 20 T cell receptor beta chains below was sequenced from the same sample in a study of blood T cell repertoires in COVID-19. Sequencing used immunoSEQ multiplex PCR; TCRdb keeps in-frame clones, though not all of them. The sample holds about 88,000 clones, 90% seen once. What was sequenced was peripheral blood. These receptors all stem from a man between 60 and 75 years old with acute or convalescent COVID-19.

The sample holds a few counts of this clone. This sequence joins TRBV7-3 and TRBJ2-3; 8 nucleotides line up with TRBD1. Trimming cost V 5 bases and J 6 bases; bases outside gene matches: 4. Germline lookup yields CDR1 SGHTA and CDR2 FQGTGA. This CDR3 has 13 residues. The CDR3 coding sequence is TGTGCCAGCAGCCTGGACAGGGTGGATACGCAGTATTTT. Translation gives CASSLDRVDTQYF.

V usage is TRBV28 and J usage is TRBJ1-2; 7 bases agree with TRBD1. The CDR3 loop spans 15 amino acids. Trimming cost V 3 bases and J 6 bases; bases outside gene matches: 10. The germline V gene encodes CDR1 MDHEN and CDR2 SYDVKM. The CDR3 nucleotides read TGTGCCAGCAGTTTTATAGCTGGAGGGGGCGATGGCTACACCTTC. Translated: CASSFIAGGGDGYTF.

The chain combines TRBV28 with TRBJ1-5; TRBD1 agrees at 7 bases. Looked up from germline, CDR1 is MDHEN and CDR2 is SYDVKM. This CDR3 region has 14 residues. The V and J ends lost 7 bases and 6 bases, in that order; junction bases with no gene match: 9. The CDR3 region has the DNA TGTGCCAGCACTGAGACAGGGAGGTTTCAGCCCCAGCATTTT. Translation gives CASTETGRFQPQHF.

This clone was picked up a small number of times. The rearrangement links TRBV7-8 to TRBJ2-3; 7 positions agree with TRBD2. The length of the CDR3 is 16 residues. After removal of 5 bases from V and 0 bases from J, the junction contained 8 bases not matched to a gene. CDR1 is SGHVS, CDR2 FQNEAQ, per germline. The CDR3 here is CASSPLLARSTDTQYF. DNA of the CDR3: TGTGCCAGCAGCCCCCTACTAGCGCGGAGCACAGATACGCAGTATTTT.

This chain uses TRBV18 with TRBJ1-1; 8 bases are shared with TRBD1. The J segment lost 1 base and the V segment lost 3 bases, leaving 4 bases of the junction unmatched. Germline assignment: CDR1 KGHSH and CDR2 LQKENI. The CDR3 sequence is 15 residues long. The CDR3 region has the DNA TGTGCCAGCTCACCCTGGACAGGGACGAACACTGAAGCTTTCTTT. Translating it yields CASSPWTGTNTEAFF.

The chain recombines TRBV2 with TRBJ1-2, with D possibly TRBD1 on 5 matching bases. CDR3 size: 14 residues. The V end lost 5 bases, the J end lost 2 bases, and 12 bases lay between the germline ends. Germline loops: CDR1 SNHLY, CDR2 FYNNEI. The CDR3 spells CASSQGILNYGYTF. The CDR3 coding sequence is TGTGCCAGCAGTCAGGGAATCCTGAACTATGGCTACACCTTC.

The chain combines TRBV19 with TRBJ2-5, with D hard to call. Germline V lookup: CDR1 LNHDA, CDR2 SQIVND (reference sequence). Trimming removed 5 bases from V and 1 base from J, with 11 bases in between. The CDR3 runs 14 residues. In nucleotides, the CDR3 is TGTGCCAGTAGTGAGACAAGGTTCCAAGAGACCCAGTACTTC. It codes for CASSETRFQETQYF.

The chain links TRBV19 to TRBJ1-5; 9 bases line up with TRBD1. The CDR3 extends over 18 amino acids. J gave up 3 bases and V 2 bases, and 11 bases lay outside the gene matches. In germline, CDR1 is LNHDA, CDR2 SQIVND (reference sequence). CDR3 loop: CASSISPADRGNNQPQHF. The CDR3 coding sequence is TGTGCCAGTAGTATATCCCCCGCCGACAGGGGGAACAATCAGCCCCAGCATTTT.

This clone was seen only once. This sequence joins TRBV5-1 and TRBJ2-7, with D tentatively TRBD2 (6 bases). The CDR3 is 14 residues long. CDR1 and CDR2 (germline): SGHRS, YFSETQ. V was clipped by 4 bases and J by 3 bases, with 14 bases between them. CDR3 sequence (DNA): TGCGCCAGCAGCCCCGGGACTGGGGTCTACGAGCAGTACTTC. Encoded protein: CASSPGTGVYEQYF.

The V gene is TRBV4-3, the J gene TRBJ1-2, with 8 nucleotides matching TRBD1. Germline values: CDR1 LGHNA, CDR2 YSLEER. V dropped 4 bases and J dropped 0; count of bases not matched to a gene: 4. The CDR3 runs 15 residues. CDR3 in amino acids: CASSLGTGANYGYTF. The CDR3 bases are TGCGCCAGCAGCCTTGGGACAGGAGCTAACTATGGCTACACCTTC.

This clone appeared once. This chain links TRBV4-3 with TRBJ2-3, with 13 bases lining up with TRBD2. Germline CDR1 reads LGHNA; CDR2 reads YSLEER. The V segment lost 0 bases and the J segment 5 bases; nucleotides outside the gene matches: 8. The CDR3 loop spans 18 amino acids. The DNA for the CDR3 is TGCGCCAGCAGCCAAGAAGAAGGACTAGCGGGAGTAGGAGATACGCAGTATTTT. This sequence encodes CASSQEEGLAGVGDTQYF.

This clone was counted only a few times. This chain joins TRBV4-3 and TRBJ1-1; D unresolved. Germline assignment: CDR1 LGHNA and CDR2 YSLEER. Trimming took 5 bases from V and 2 from J, leaving 15 bases between them. The CDR3 contains 15 residues. This chain's CDR3 is CASSALEGGNTEAFF. The CDR3 region has the DNA TGCGCCAGCAGCGCTCTGGAGGGAGGAAACACTGAAGCTTTCTTT.

The chain carries TRBV6-5 and TRBJ2-1; 9 bases are shared with TRBD2. CDR3 length: 14 amino acids. Germline CDR1 reads MNHEY; CDR2 reads SVGAGI. With V trimmed by 6 bases and J by 4 bases, 4 bases remained unmatched. The CDR3 region has the DNA TGTGCCAGCAGGCTAGCGGGAAGTTACAATGAGCAGTTCTTC. This gives the protein CASRLAGSYNEQFF.

The gene calls are TRBV28 and TRBJ2-7; 8 bases line up with TRBD1. CDR3 length: 16 amino acids. Looked up from germline, CDR1 is MDHEN and CDR2 is SYDVKM. V trimming: 2 bases; J trimming: 0 bases; junction bases outside the gene matches: 6. CDR3 region: CASSLQRTGSSYEQYF. The CDR3 DNA reads as TGTGCCAGCAGTTTACAGAGGACAGGGAGCTCCTACGAGCAGTACTTC.

The V and J genes are TRBV19 and TRBJ2-3, with D maybe TRBD1 (6 bases). Germline V CDR1 and CDR2: LNHDA, SQIVND (reference sequence). This CDR3 has 16 residues. Trimming stripped 8 bases from V and 2 bases from J, with 20 bases between. The CDR3 bases are TGTGCCAGTCAGGATACGGGACAAACGAACACAGATACGCAGTATTTT. This translates into CASQDTGQTNTDTQYF.

The CDR3 protein is CASSLSPGGNTEAFF. The CDR3 nucleotides read TGTGCCAGCAGTTTATCTCCCGGGGGTAACACTGAAGCTTTCTTT. The rearrangement joins TRBV27 to TRBJ1-1; maybe TRBD1 (5 bases). This CDR3 has 15 amino acids. Trimming removed 0 bases from V and 2 bases from J, with 10 bases in between. Germline V gene sequence: CDR1 MNHEY, CDR2 SMNVEV (reference sequence).

This sequence joins TRBV30 and TRBJ1-2, with D uncertain. This CDR3 is 10 amino acids long. V was trimmed by 7 bases and J by 8 bases, leaving 11 bases between them. CDR1 and CDR2 (germline): GTSNPN, SVGIG (reference sequence). The CDR3 loop reads CAYTREGYTF. The CDR3 coding sequence is TGTGCCTACACACGGGAGGGCTACACCTTC. The full variable domain, completed using reference TRBV30 and TRBJ1-2, is SQTIHQWPATLVQPVGSPLSLECTVEGTSNPNLYWYRQAAGRGLQLLFYSVGIGQISSEVPQNLSASRPQDRQFILSSKKLLLSDSGFYLCAYTREGYTFGSGTRLTVV.

The rearrangement joins TRBV4-3 to TRBJ2-3; D might be TRBD2 (5 bases). The CDR3 has 15 residues. Trimming took 1 base from V and 4 from J, leaving 12 bases between them. Germline assignment: CDR1 LGHNA and CDR2 YSLEER. CDR3 residues: CASSQVFGVADTQYF. CDR3 bases: TGCGCCAGCAGCCAAGTCTTCGGGGTGGCAGATACGCAGTATTTT.

The gene calls are TRBV12-2 and TRBJ2-3; the DNA was not used to check the table's D call, TRBD1. TRBV12-2 corresponds to a pseudogene. This CDR3 has 17 residues. CDR3 DNA: TGTGCAAGTCGCCCAGCCCGGTCAGTGATCAACAGAGATACGCAGTATTTT. Protein product: CASRPARSVINRDTQYF.

V usage is TRBV28 and J usage is TRBJ2-7; unclear D gene. CDR1 is MDHEN and CDR2 is SYDVKM in the germline V gene. Trimming shortened V by 4 bases and J by 2 bases, and 15 bases separated the two germline ends. The CDR3 runs 15 residues. As DNA, the CDR3 is TGTGCCAGCAGTTCGCCCCCGTATGAGGCCTACGAGCAGTACTTC. Translated, it gives CASSSPPYEAYEQYF.